What follows describes a single T cell receptor beta chain. Antigen unknown. RNA was isolated and reverse transcribed to cDNA, the sequencing template. The repertoire was sequenced with immunoSEQ multiplex PCR; TCRdb's copy has only in-frame clones and lacks some. Of about 150,000 clones listed, 50% to 65% are singletons. The record originates from a study of CD8+ T cells in alopecia areata. General study points: Persistence of many expanded lesional clones was seen in scalp and blood during tofacitinib. Treatment with tofacitinib significantly lowered scalp clonality and reduced expanded CD8+ clones among the top 100.

As for treatment: oral pan-JAK inhibitor, 5-10 mg twice daily. Samples from alopecia areata patients were lesional scalp punch biopsies and peripheral blood. A FACSAria was used to sort CD4+ and CD8+ T cells. These cells came from PBMCs. Trimming left V 0 bases short and J 1 base short, with 10 bases between. Germline V gene lookup returns CDR1 GTSNPN and CDR2 SVGIG (reference sequence). The CDR3 is 16 amino acids. This sample comprised CD8+ T cells sorted from blood, obtained at week 4, from a patient treated with tofacitinib. V gene TRBV30 combines with J gene TRBJ2-6; D ambiguous. The clonotype was recovered from a human donor with alopecia areata. This CDR3 reads CAWSVGRRSGANVLTF. The CDR3 DNA is TGTGCCTGGAGTGTGGGTAGGAGATCTGGGGCCAACGTCCTGACTTTC.